The following is a TCR beta chain sequence with its context. Its recognized antigen is unknown. No much larger clone exists at a distance of one base, and base qualities are not known. Receptor amplification or capture employed the immunoSEQ multiplex PCR assay. The clones in this table, taken by TCRdb from immuneACCESS, are in-frame only. Not every clone is retained; where verified, under half of the shortfall comes from an unresolved V gene, and the cause of the rest is unknown. The sample table contains about 46,000 clones; only one count was recorded for approximately 91% of them. 35% to 50% of the sample rests with the top ten. The germline V gene supplies CDR1 SGHRS and CDR2 YFSETQ. Trimming at the junction amounts to 7 bases on V and 4 bases on J, and the germline ends lie 19 bases apart. The CDR3, cysteine through phenylalanine, is 15 amino acids long. The only DNA kept is the CDR3, 45 bases in frame from the first base.

This entry comes from a study of control samples from healthy donors and cancer patients (TCRdb year 2020). The clonotype originates from a man in his fifties or sixties with head and neck cancer. The chain is encoded by TRBV5-1 joined to TRBJ2-3; the D gene is perhaps TRBD1, on 6 matching bases. Material for sequencing was PBMCs. The DNA sequence reads TGCGCCAGCCAGAATACAGGGTACTTCGCAGATACGCAGTATTTT. Its protein reads: CASQNTGYFADTQYF.